Sequencing of this T cell receptor (beta chain) was carried out in a study of cytomegalovirus exposure and HLA in healthy donors. Findings and limits, study-wide: Rare TCR sequences dominated, though some public TCRs recurred in many donors. The study recorded over 150 TCR beta chains that were cytomegalovirus-associated.

As regards this clone: Its cognate antigen is unknown.

Produced via immunoSEQ multiplex PCR; TCRdb's table is partial and in-frame only. This repertoire shows about 130,000 clones, more than 95% found once; its top ten account for around 1.7%. The germline CDR1 and CDR2 sequences are MDHEN and SYDVKM. V was pared by 2 bases and J by 4 bases, with 7 bases of the junction left unmatched. The CDR3 contains 15 residues. The receptor was derived from a young man in good health and CMV-seronegative. The sequenced sample was PBMCs. V is TRBV28 and J is TRBJ2-5; 7 nucleotides line up with TRBD2. The CDR3: CASSLGTTGGETQYF. The CDR3 DNA follows: TGTGCCAGCAGTTTAGGGACTACAGGAGGAGAGACCCAGTACTTC.